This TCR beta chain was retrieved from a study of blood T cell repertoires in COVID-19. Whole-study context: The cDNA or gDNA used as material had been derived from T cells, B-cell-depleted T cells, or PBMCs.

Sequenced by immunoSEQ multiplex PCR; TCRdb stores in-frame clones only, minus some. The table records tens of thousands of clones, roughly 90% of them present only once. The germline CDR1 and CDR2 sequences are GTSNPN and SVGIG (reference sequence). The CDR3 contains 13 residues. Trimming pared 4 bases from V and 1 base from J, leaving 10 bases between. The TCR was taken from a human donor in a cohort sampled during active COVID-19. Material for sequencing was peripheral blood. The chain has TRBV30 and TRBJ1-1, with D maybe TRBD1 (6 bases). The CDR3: CAWTPGANTEAFF. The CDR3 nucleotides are TGTGCCTGGACCCCAGGGGCGAACACTGAAGCTTTCTTT.